A selection of T cell receptor beta chains follows, all from one sample in a study of technical replicates of blood from a few donors. Using immunoSEQ multiplex PCR, the repertoire was profiled, and TCRdb retains in-frame clones only, with some absent. The sample consists of under 100,000 clones, around 95% of them appearing once. Sequenced material: T cells isolated from PBMCs. The receptors originated from a human donor in good health. The CDR3 runs from the conserved cysteine through the conserved F or W. The D gene is left open where the match is weak. Some rows have no size entry. The others give once, few or many, or a class for an expanded clone.

CDR3 length	clone size	D gene	V gene	J gene	CDR3 protein	CDR3 DNA
14	.	.	TRBV28	TRBJ2-5	CASSGGSPRETQYF	TGTGCCAGCAGTGGGGGGTCTCCGAGGGAGACCCAGTACTTC
15	.	TRBD2	TRBV5-1	TRBJ2-1	CASGTGGSFHNEQFF	TGCGCCAGCGGGACTGGCGGGAGCTTCCACAATGAGCAGTTCTTC
14	.	TRBD2	TRBV14	TRBJ2-1	CASSVLASDNEQFF	TGTGCCAGCAGCGTACTAGCGAGCGACAATGAGCAGTTCTTC
14	.	.	TRBV9	TRBJ2-2	CASSELANTGELFF	TGTGCCAGCAGCGAACTAGCGAACACCGGGGAGCTGTTTTTT
15	.	.	TRBV12-5	TRBJ2-3	CASALRGPLTDTQYF	TGTGCTAGTGCCCTCAGGGGCCCCCTCACAGATACGCAGTATTTT
14	.	TRBD1	TRBV5-4	TRBJ1-6	CASSWDRSNSPLHF	TGTGCCAGCAGTTGGGACAGGAGTAATTCACCCCTCCACTTT
13	.	.	TRBV10-3	TRBJ1-1	CAISVGEVTEAFF	TGTGCCATCAGTGTTGGGGAGGTCACTGAAGCTTTCTTT
14	once	.	TRBV5-1	TRBJ2-5	CASSPLGGEETQYF	TGCGCCAGCAGCCCGTTGGGCGGGGAAGAGACCCAGTACTTC
11	.	.	TRBV15	TRBJ2-2	CATGGGGELFF	TGTGCCACAGGGGGGGGCGGGGAGCTGTTTTTT
15	few	.	TRBV5-1	TRBJ2-4	CASSYSQGSKNIQYF	TGCGCCAGCAGCTATTCCCAGGGGAGCAAAAACATTCAGTACTTC
11	.	.	TRBV11-2	TRBJ2-1	CASSLDDEQFF	TGTGCCAGCAGCTTAGACGATGAGCAGTTCTTC
14	.	TRBD1	TRBV19	TRBJ2-7	CASSPWDRSYEQYF	TGTGCCAGTAGTCCCTGGGACAGGTCCTACGAGCAGTACTTC
15	.	TRBD2	TRBV30	TRBJ2-2	CAGNRIAGGSGELFF	TGTGCCGGAAACCGAATAGCGGGGGGTTCCGGGGAGCTGTTTTTT
12	.	.	TRBV7-2	TRBJ1-1	CASSQRDSKAFF	TGTGCCAGCAGTCAACGGGACTCGAAAGCTTTCTTT
14	.	TRBD2	TRBV9	TRBJ2-7	CASSVTSGSSEQYF	TGTGCCAGCAGCGTGACTAGCGGGAGTTCCGAGCAGTACTTC
13	.	.	TRBV27	TRBJ2-7	CASSLGQSYEQYF	TGTGCCAGCAGTTTAGGACAGTCCTACGAGCAGTACTTC
16	.	TRBD1	TRBV15	TRBJ2-1	CATSRAGQGAKNEQFF	TGTGCCACCAGCAGGGCGGGACAGGGGGCAAAAAATGAGCAGTTCTTC
15	.	TRBD2	TRBV7-7	TRBJ2-1	CASSVGPSGGNEQFF	TGTGCTAGCAGCGTAGGCCCTAGCGGGGGCAATGAGCAGTTCTTC
14	.	TRBD2	TRBV29-1	TRBJ2-6	CSAGGGSGANVLTF	TGCAGCGCGGGGGGAGGGTCTGGGGCCAACGTCCTGACTTTC
14	.	.	TRBV7-3	TRBJ2-7	CASSLGGGSYEQYF	TGTGCCAGCAGCTTGGGAGGGGGTAGCTACGAGCAGTACTTC
13	.	.	TRBV6-1	TRBJ2-3	CASSDWELDTQYF	TGTGCCAGCAGTGATTGGGAGCTAGATACGCAGTATTTT
13	once	.	TRBV29-1	TRBJ2-1	CSAAAGMGYEQFF	TGCAGCGCCGCGGCAGGGATGGGCTATGAGCAGTTCTTC
14	.	TRBD1	TRBV5-6	TRBJ1-4	CASSLTGAGEKLFF	TGTGCCAGCAGCTTGACAGGGGCAGGCGAAAAACTGTTTTTT
15	.	TRBD1	TRBV5-1	TRBJ1-2	CASSLLTGTGDGYTF	TGCGCCAGCAGCTTACTCACCGGGACAGGGGATGGCTACACCTTC
14	.	TRBD2	TRBV7-2	TRBJ2-1	CASSLGGGLNEQFF	TGTGCCAGCAGCTTAGGGGGAGGGTTAAATGAGCAGTTCTTC
15	.	TRBD1	TRBV18	TRBJ1-2	CASSPRDRVDYGYTF	TGTGCCAGCTCACCCCGGGACAGGGTCGACTATGGCTACACCTTC
16	.	TRBD1	TRBV6-1	TRBJ2-1	CASSADRGWQYNEQFF	TGTGCCAGCAGTGCTGACAGGGGCTGGCAGTACAATGAGCAGTTCTTC